Listed below are T cell receptor beta chains from one sample, sequenced in a study of CD8+ T cells in alopecia areata. Method: immunoSEQ multiplex PCR; TCRdb's copy keeps in-frame clones and lacks some. In the table there are fewer than 150,000 clones, 55% to 60% of which are singletons. The material sequenced was CD4+ T cells sorted from blood, taken at week 24, from a patient treated with tofacitinib. Receptors originate from a human donor with alopecia areata. Both conserved end residues are part of each CDR3.

j_gene: TRBJ2-4
v_gene: TRBV29-1
CDR3aa: CSVVAGALKNIQYF

j_gene: TRBJ1-5
v_gene: TRBV30
CDR3aa: CAWSKGTAGNQPQHF

j_gene: TRBJ2-5
v_gene: TRBV15
CDR3aa: CATSNRQGETQYF

j_gene: TRBJ2-7
v_gene: TRBV5-1
CDR3aa: CASSTGQGNKYF

j_gene: TRBJ1-5
v_gene: TRBV4-3
CDR3aa: CASSLRPQHF

j_gene: TRBJ2-2
v_gene: TRBV4-1
CDR3aa: CASSQERVRINTGELFF

j_gene: TRBJ1-5
v_gene: TRBV30
CDR3aa: CAWRDSSNQPQHF

j_gene: TRBJ1-1
v_gene: TRBV5-6
CDR3aa: CASSSATHEAFF

j_gene: TRBJ2-7
v_gene: TRBV2
CDR3aa: CASSEGRGDEQYF

j_gene: TRBJ1-2
v_gene: TRBV25-1
CDR3aa: CASSAPTVQGGGYTF

j_gene: TRBJ1-3
v_gene: TRBV5-1
CDR3aa: CASSLGPGTRENTIYF

j_gene: TRBJ1-1
v_gene: TRBV29-1
CDR3aa: CSVQDTNTEAFF

j_gene: TRBJ1-6
v_gene: TRBV5-4
CDR3aa: CASSSYPGTGGNSPLHF

j_gene: TRBJ2-1
v_gene: TRBV10-3
CDR3aa: CAISGAASSYNEQFF

j_gene: .
v_gene: TRBV29-1
CDR3aa: CSVDNSYEQYF

j_gene: TRBJ2-3
v_gene: TRBV10-3
CDR3aa: CATVRDRAHTDTQYF

j_gene: TRBJ1-1
v_gene: TRBV15
CDR3aa: CATSRDRGISTEAFF

j_gene: TRBJ1-2
v_gene: TRBV6-5
CDR3aa: CASSPEGNYGYTF

j_gene: TRBJ1-1
v_gene: TRBV29-1
CDR3aa: CSGGNTEAFF

j_gene: TRBJ2-5
v_gene: TRBV5-1
CDR3aa: CASSRLARQTGRQETQYF

j_gene: TRBJ1-4
v_gene: TRBV29-1
CDR3aa: CSVQTPRGEKLFF

j_gene: TRBJ1-5
v_gene: TRBV6-6
CDR3aa: CASSPPGNQPQHF

j_gene: TRBJ1-6
v_gene: TRBV4-3
CDR3aa: CASSQDPQGNSPLHF

j_gene: TRBJ1-5
v_gene: TRBV2
CDR3aa: CASSEALGRSYAQHF

j_gene: TRBJ2-5
v_gene: TRBV30
CDR3aa: CARGNWGDQETQYF

j_gene: TRBJ2-7
v_gene: TRBV13
CDR3aa: CASSFNRGYEQYF

j_gene: TRBJ2-7
v_gene: TRBV5-6
CDR3aa: CASSLAVTYEQYF

j_gene: TRBJ2-7
v_gene: TRBV30
CDR3aa: CAGRAGGLSYEQYF

j_gene: TRBJ1-3
v_gene: TRBV7-2
CDR3aa: CASSLSGLAGNTIYF

j_gene: TRBJ2-1
v_gene: TRBV7-9
CDR3aa: CASSLDGTRGMEQFF

j_gene: TRBJ1-5
v_gene: TRBV2
CDR3aa: CATDEQGAGQPQHF

j_gene: TRBJ1-2
v_gene: TRBV29-1
CDR3aa: CSAGDDYGYTF

j_gene: TRBJ2-2
v_gene: TRBV18
CDR3aa: CASSPGSGELFF

j_gene: TRBJ1-2
v_gene: TRBV30
CDR3aa: CAWSTQQGAGGYTF

j_gene: TRBJ2-1
v_gene: TRBV11-3
CDR3aa: CASSPRTSGGENEQFF

j_gene: TRBJ2-5
v_gene: TRBV5-1
CDR3aa: CASSAPKDSGQETQYF

j_gene: TRBJ2-7
v_gene: TRBV7-9
CDR3aa: CASSSTGLAHEQYF

j_gene: TRBJ2-7
v_gene: TRBV9
CDR3aa: CASSATGGIYEQYF

j_gene: TRBJ2-3
v_gene: TRBV4-2
CDR3aa: CASSPRGGVPTDTQYF

j_gene: TRBJ2-1
v_gene: TRBV2
CDR3aa: CASSYRGTTNNEQFF

j_gene: TRBJ2-5
v_gene: TRBV6-5
CDR3aa: CASSDSQETQYF

j_gene: TRBJ1-2
v_gene: TRBV30
CDR3aa: CAWNFANYGYTF

j_gene: TRBJ2-4
v_gene: TRBV2
CDR3aa: CASGPKNIQYF

j_gene: TRBJ1-2
v_gene: TRBV5-1
CDR3aa: CASSLGTGESYGYTF

j_gene: TRBJ1-1
v_gene: TRBV4-1
CDR3aa: CASSPRSALFRGLNTEAFF

j_gene: TRBJ1-2
v_gene: TRBV5-1
CDR3aa: CASSLSGGAAYGYTF

j_gene: TRBJ2-5
v_gene: TRBV7-2
CDR3aa: CASSFGGGGETQYF

j_gene: TRBJ2-1
v_gene: TRBV11-3
CDR3aa: CASSQQGKQFF

j_gene: TRBJ2-7
v_gene: TRBV7-9
CDR3aa: CASSLREGYEQYF

j_gene: TRBJ2-5
v_gene: TRBV5-4
CDR3aa: CASSPYGETQYF